These T cell receptor beta chains were read from a single sample in a study of T cell responses to AZD1222 COVID-19 vaccine. Using immunoSEQ multiplex PCR, the repertoire was profiled, and TCRdb retains in-frame clones only, with some absent. The sample includes approximately 89,000 clones, 88% seen only once; the top ten take less than 15%. Sequencing was performed on peripheral blood, taken on day 0 of AZD1222 vaccination. All receptors come from an adult in good health. CDR3s include the opening cysteine and the closing phenylalanine or tryptophan. The D gene is left open where the match is weak. Clone size is stated in some rows and not others, as once, few, many or a class when expanded.

D	size	J	V	DNA	CDR3
NA	NA	TRBJ1-2	TRBV29-1	TGCAGCGTTGTCGAGGGGGAGGGCTATGGCTACACCTTC	CSVVEGEGYGYTF
NA	NA	TRBJ2-2	TRBV5-1	TGCGCCAGCAGCTTGGACCCACAGAACACCGGGGAGCTGTTTTTT	CASSLDPQNTGELFF
NA	NA	TRBJ1-2	TRBV9	TGTGCCAGCAGCGTAGTACCGGGGGGCGCCCGCTTAAACTATGGCTACACCTTC	CASSVVPGGARLNYGYTF
NA	NA	TRBJ2-1	TRBV7-2	TGTGCCAGCACTCCGCCGGAGGCTTACAATGAGCAGTTCTTC	CASTPPEAYNEQFF
NA	NA	TRBJ1-4	TRBV28	TGTGCCAGCAGAGGACATAATAATGAAAAACTGTTTTTT	CASRGHNNEKLFF
NA	NA	TRBJ1-4	TRBV4-1	TGCGCCAGCAGCACGGGGCAGGGTGAAGGGGAAAAACTGTTTTTT	CASSTGQGEGEKLFF
TRBD1	few	TRBJ1-3	TRBV5-1	TGCGCCAGCAGACTGGGACAGGGAGAAAACACCATATATTTT	CASRLGQGENTIYF
NA	NA	TRBJ2-3	TRBV15	TGTGCCACCAGCAGAGATCTGGATACGCAGTATTTT	CATSRDLDTQYF
TRBD2	few	TRBJ2-3	TRBV6-1	TGTGCCAGCAGTGAAGTAGCGGGGATTTTTACAGATACGCAGTATTTT	CASSEVAGIFTDTQYF
TRBD1	NA	TRBJ1-1	TRBV19	TGTGCCAGTAGGGATCAAGGGGGCGCTTACACTGAAGCTTTCTTT	CASRDQGGAYTEAFF
NA	NA	TRBJ2-7	TRBV15	TGTGCCACCAGCAGAGATAGGGGGGACAGCTTCTACGAGCAGTACTTC	CATSRDRGDSFYEQYF
NA	NA	TRBJ1-1	TRBV3-1/TRBV3-2	TGTGCCAGCAGCCAAGGCGAGGGCGGGAGCACTGAAGCTTTCTTT	CASSQGEGGSTEAFF
NA	NA	TRBJ2-3	TRBV28	TGTGCCAGCAGTTTTGACGGACTCCCCACAGATACGCAGTATTTT	CASSFDGLPTDTQYF
NA	NA	TRBJ1-6	TRBV5-4	TGTGCCAGCAGCTTCAGAGCCCGAGATTCACCCCTCCACTTT	CASSFRARDSPLHF
NA	NA	TRBJ1-3	TRBV6-1	TGTGCCAGCAGTGAACGCGCAGGGGCCTCCTCGTATGGAAACACCATATATTTT	CASSERAGASSYGNTIYF
TRBD1	once	TRBJ2-5	TRBV3-1/TRBV3-2	TGTGCCAGCAGCCAGACAGGGGGCGAAGAGACCCAGTACTTC	CASSQTGGEETQYF
NA	NA	TRBJ2-3	TRBV6-5	TGTGCCAGCATTCCACGGGGGCCGAGAGATACGCAGTATTTT	CASIPRGPRDTQYF